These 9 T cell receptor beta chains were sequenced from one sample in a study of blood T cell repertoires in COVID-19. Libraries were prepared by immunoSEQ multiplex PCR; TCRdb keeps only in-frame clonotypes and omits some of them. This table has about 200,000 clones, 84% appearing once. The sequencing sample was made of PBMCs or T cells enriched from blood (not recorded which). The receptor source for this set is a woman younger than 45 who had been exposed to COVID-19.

For the CDR3, the DNA is TGCGCCAGCAGCTTGGAGAGGAACACTGAAGCTTTCTTT. This codes for CASSLERNTEAFF. V gene TRBV5-1 combines with J gene TRBJ1-1; D gene ambiguous. The ends were cut back, 0 bases at V and 1 base at J, with 4 bases in the middle. The CDR3 loop spans 13 amino acids. Germline loops: CDR1 SGHRS, CDR2 YFSETQ.

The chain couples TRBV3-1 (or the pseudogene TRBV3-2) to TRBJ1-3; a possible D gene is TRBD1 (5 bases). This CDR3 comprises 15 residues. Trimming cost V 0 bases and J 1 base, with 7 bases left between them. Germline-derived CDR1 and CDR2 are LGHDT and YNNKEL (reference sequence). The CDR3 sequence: CASSQDGGSGNTIYF. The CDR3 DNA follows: TGTGCCAGCAGCCAAGATGGGGGGTCTGGAAACACCATATATTTT.

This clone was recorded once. The CDR3 nucleotides read TGTGCCATCAGTGAGTCGGGGGACAGAGGGGCCTATGGCTACACCTTC. Translated: CAISESGDRGAYGYTF. The chain employs TRBV10-3 and TRBJ1-2; TRBD1 aligns across 7 bases. The V segment lost 0 bases and the J segment 4 bases; nucleotides outside the gene matches: 8. This CDR3 is 16 amino acids long. From germline, CDR1 is ENHRY and CDR2 SYGVKD.

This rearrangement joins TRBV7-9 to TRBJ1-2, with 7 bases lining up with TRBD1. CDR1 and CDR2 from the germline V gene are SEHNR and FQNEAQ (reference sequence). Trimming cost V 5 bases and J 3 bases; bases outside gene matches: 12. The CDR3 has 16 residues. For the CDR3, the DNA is TGTGCCAGCAGCCCACGAGGTAGGGGGCGCGACTATGGCTACACCTTC. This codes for CASSPRGRGRDYGYTF.

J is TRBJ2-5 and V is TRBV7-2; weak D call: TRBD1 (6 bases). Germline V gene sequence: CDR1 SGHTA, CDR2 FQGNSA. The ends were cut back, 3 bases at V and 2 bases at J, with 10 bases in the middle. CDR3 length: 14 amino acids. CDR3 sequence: CASSFTGTQETQYF. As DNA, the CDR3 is TGTGCCAGCAGCTTTACCGGGACACAAGAGACCCAGTACTTC.

The CDR3 bases are TGTGCCAGCAGCAGAGTTAGGGGTGTGAGAGGAAACACCATATATTTT. This codes for CASSRVRGVRGNTIYF. This chain joins TRBV3-1 (or the pseudogene TRBV3-2) and TRBJ1-3, with D maybe TRBD1 (5 bases). V lost 5 bases and J 4 bases, leaving 18 bases between the germline ends. This CDR3 has 16 amino acids. Germline values: CDR1 LGHDT, CDR2 YNNKEL (reference sequence).

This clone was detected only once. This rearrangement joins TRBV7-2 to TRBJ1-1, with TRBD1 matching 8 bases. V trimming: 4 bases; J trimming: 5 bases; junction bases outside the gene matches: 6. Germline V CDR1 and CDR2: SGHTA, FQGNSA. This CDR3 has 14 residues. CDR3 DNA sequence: TGTGCCAGCAGCTATGGACAGGGACATACTGAAGCTTTCTTT. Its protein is CASSYGQGHTEAFF.

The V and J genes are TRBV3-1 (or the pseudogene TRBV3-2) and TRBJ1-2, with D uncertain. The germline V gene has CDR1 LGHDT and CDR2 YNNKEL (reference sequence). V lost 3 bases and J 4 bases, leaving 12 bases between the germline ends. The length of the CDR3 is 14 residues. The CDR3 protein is CASSQRASRYGYTF. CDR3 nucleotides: TGTGCCAGCAGCCAGAGGGCCAGCCGCTATGGCTACACCTTC.

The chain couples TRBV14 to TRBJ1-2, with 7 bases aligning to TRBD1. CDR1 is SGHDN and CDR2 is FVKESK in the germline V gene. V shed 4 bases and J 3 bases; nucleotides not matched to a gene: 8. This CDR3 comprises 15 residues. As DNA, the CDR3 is TGTGCCAGCAGCCCCGAAGGGGGCTTCGACTATGGCTACACCTTC. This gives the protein CASSPEGGFDYGYTF.